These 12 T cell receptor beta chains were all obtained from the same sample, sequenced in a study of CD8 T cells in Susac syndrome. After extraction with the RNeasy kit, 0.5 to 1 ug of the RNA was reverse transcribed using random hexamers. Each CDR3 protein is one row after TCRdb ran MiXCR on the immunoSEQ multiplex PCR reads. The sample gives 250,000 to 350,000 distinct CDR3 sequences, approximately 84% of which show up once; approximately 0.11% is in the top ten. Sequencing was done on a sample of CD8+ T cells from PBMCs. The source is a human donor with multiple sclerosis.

CDR3 protein: CASHPGKGAFYEQYF. Written as DNA, the CDR3 is TGTGCCAGCCACCCGGGGAAGGGAGCTTTCTACGAGCAGTACTTC. The chain employs TRBV25-1 and TRBJ2-7; maybe TRBD2 (5 bases). V was pared by 8 bases and J by 3 bases, with 20 bases between. In germline, CDR1 is MGHDK, CDR2 SYGVNS. The CDR3 runs 15 residues.

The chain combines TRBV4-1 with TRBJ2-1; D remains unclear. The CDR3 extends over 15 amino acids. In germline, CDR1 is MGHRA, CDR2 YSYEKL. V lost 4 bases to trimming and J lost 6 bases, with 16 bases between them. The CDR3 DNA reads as TGCGCCAGCAGCCCTACACTATATTCGGGCAATGAGCAGTTCTTC. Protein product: CASSPTLYSGNEQFF.

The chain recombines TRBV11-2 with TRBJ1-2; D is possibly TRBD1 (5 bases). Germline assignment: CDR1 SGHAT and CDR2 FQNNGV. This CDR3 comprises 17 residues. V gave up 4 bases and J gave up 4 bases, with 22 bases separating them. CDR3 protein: CASSSSRGREIGYGYTF. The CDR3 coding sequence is TGTGCCAGCAGCTCAAGTCGGGGGAGGGAGATTGGCTATGGCTACACCTTC. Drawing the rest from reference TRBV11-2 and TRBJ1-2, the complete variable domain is EAGVAQSPRYKIIEKRQSVAFWCNPISGHATLYWYQQILGQGPKLLIQFQNNGVVDDSQLPKDRFSAERLKGVDSTLKIQPAKLEDSAVYLCASSSSRGREIGYGYTFGSGTRLTVV.

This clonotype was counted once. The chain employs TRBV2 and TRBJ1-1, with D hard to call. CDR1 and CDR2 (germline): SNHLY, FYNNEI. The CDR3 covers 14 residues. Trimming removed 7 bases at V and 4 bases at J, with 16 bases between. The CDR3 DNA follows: TGTGCCAGCAAAGGAGCAGGAAGGTCCACTGAAGCTTTCTTT. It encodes CASKGAGRSTEAFF.

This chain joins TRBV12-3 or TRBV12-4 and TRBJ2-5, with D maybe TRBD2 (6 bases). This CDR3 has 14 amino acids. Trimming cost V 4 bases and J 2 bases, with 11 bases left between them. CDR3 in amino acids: CASSYKGLQETQYF. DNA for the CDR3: TGTGCCAGCAGTTACAAGGGACTTCAAGAGACCCAGTACTTC.

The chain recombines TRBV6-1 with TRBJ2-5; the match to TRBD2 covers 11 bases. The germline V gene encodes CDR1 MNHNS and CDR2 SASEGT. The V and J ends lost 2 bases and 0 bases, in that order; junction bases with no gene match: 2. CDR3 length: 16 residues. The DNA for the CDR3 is TGTGCCAGCAGTGAATGGGGACTAGCGGACCAAGAGACCCAGTACTTC. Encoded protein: CASSEWGLADQETQYF.

DNA for the CDR3: TGTGCCAGCGGTAGCACAGATACGCAGTATTTT. As protein: CASGSTDTQYF. V usage is TRBV5-6 and J usage is TRBJ2-3; D unresolved. The CDR3 runs to 11 residues. Trimming stripped 7 bases from V and 0 bases from J, with 3 bases between. Germline V CDR1 and CDR2: SGHDT, YYEEEE.

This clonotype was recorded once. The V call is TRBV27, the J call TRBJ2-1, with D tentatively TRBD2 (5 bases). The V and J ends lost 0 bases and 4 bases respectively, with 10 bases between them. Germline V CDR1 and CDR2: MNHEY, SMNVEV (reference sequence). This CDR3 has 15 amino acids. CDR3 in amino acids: CASSLSSSPYNEQFF. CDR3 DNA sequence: TGTGCCAGCAGTTTATCGTCTAGCCCGTACAATGAGCAGTTCTTC.

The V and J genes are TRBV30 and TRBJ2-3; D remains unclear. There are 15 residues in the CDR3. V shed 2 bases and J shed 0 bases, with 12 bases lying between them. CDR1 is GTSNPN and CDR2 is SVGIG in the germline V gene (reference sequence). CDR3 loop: CAWSPAITSTDTQYF. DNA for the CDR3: TGTGCCTGGAGTCCAGCCATAACTAGCACAGATACGCAGTATTTT.

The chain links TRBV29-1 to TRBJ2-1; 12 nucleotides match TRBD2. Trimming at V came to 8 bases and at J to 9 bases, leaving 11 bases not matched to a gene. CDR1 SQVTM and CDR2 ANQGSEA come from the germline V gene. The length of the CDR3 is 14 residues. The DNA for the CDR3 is TGCAGCACCGACCCGGGACTAGCGGGTTCTGAGCAGTTCTTC. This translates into CSTDPGLAGSEQFF.

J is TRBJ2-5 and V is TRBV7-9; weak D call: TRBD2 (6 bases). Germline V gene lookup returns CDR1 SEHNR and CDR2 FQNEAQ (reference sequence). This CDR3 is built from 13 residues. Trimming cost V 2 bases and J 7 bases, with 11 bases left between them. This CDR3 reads CASSLPLSGTQYF. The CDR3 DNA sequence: TGTGCCAGCAGCTTACCTCTTAGCGGGACCCAGTACTTC.

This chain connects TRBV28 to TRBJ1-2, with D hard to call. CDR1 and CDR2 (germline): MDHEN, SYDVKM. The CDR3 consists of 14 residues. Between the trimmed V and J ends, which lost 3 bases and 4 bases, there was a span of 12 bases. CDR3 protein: CASSFEGRVYGYTF. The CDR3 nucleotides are TGTGCCAGCAGTTTCGAAGGACGTGTCTATGGCTACACCTTC.